The clone carrying this TCR beta chain was recorded a few times. The sample contains more than one DNA sequence encoding this CDR3. The data originate from a study of TIL therapy for anti-PD-1-resistant metastatic lung cancer. Across the study: Median tumor PD-L1 proportion score was roughly 5.9%.

The libraries were made with immunoSEQ v3. Sequencing depth was 2 million to 2.5 million read pairs for survey level, roughly 4.5-6.5 million for deep. Produced via immunoSEQ multiplex PCR; TCRdb's table is partial and in-frame only. Of 55,000 to 65,000 clones listed, approximately 69% were seen once; the top ten hold less than 8%. This sample's time point: pre-treatment sample, taken before nivolumab and TIL therapy. Trimming left V 1 base short and J 0 bases short, with 6 bases between. The CDR3 totals 14 residues. Per germline, CDR1 SGHNT and CDR2 YENEEA. This chain uses TRBV11-3 with TRBJ1-1, with unresolved D. This receptor was identified in a person between 25 and 80 years old with non-small cell lung cancer. This specimen was blood, taken at baseline. CDR3 sequence: CASSLGSVNTEAFF. The CDR3 DNA follows: TGTGCCAGCAGCTTAGGTTCCGTGAACACTGAAGCTTTCTTT.